This T cell receptor beta chain came from a study of T cell responses to AZD1222 COVID-19 vaccine. Study-level results: Only six or seven AZD1222 recipients were seropositive at baseline. Two doses of AZD1222 preceded a rise in Spike-specific TCR breadth and depth. Spike-spanning, vaccine-associated CD4 TCRs were dominant at 160-218 and 743-854. Donors were largely white British and mainly female; clonal diversity was possibly underestimated.

Only in-frame clones appear in the TCRdb table, and some are missing; sequencing was by immunoSEQ multiplex PCR. The sample includes about 150,000 clones, roughly nine tenths seen only once; the top ten take less than 4.5%. The V end was cut by 1 base, the J end by 1 base, with 6 bases between. This CDR3 spans 13 amino acids. CDR1 is SQVTM, CDR2 ANQGSEA, per germline. A remark on this clone: Its specificity is unknown.

The chain has TRBV29-1 and TRBJ2-3; D not resolved. This TCR came from an adult in good health. The source material was peripheral blood, sampled on day 0 of AZD1222 vaccination. The CDR3 loop is CSVEARGTDTQYF. The DNA for the CDR3 is TGCAGCGTTGAAGCTAGGGGCACAGATACGCAGTATTTT.